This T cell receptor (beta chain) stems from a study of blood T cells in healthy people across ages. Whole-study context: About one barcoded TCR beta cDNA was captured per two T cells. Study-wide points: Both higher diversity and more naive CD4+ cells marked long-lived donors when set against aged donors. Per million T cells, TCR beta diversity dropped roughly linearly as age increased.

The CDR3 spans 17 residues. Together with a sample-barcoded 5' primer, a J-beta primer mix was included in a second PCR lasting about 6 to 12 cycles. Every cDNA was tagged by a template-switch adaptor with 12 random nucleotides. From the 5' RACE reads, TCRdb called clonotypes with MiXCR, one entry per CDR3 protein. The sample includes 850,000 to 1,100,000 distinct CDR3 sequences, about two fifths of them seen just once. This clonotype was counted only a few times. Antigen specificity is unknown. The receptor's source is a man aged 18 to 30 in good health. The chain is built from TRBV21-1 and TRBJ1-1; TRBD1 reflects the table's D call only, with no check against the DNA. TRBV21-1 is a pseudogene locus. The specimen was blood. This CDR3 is CASSEIRDSEFEAEAFF. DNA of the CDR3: TGTGCCAGCAGCGAAATCCGGGACAGCGAGTTTGAGGCTGAAGCTTTCTTT.